The 32 T cell receptor beta chains given below trace back to one sample, sequenced in a study of shared clonotypes between healthy human individuals. Generated by immunoSEQ multiplex PCR, the TCRdb table keeps only in-frame clones and is missing some. The repertoire consists of roughly 700,000 clones, with roughly 88% occurring once and the leading ten covering 30% to 40%. The sequencing input was memory CD8+ T cells from PBMCs. Subset in this sample: CD45RO+ cells pooled with CCR7-negative TemRA cells. These TCRs come from a man younger than 35 in good health. Some clones in this sample may be carry-over from other donors' samples.

In DNA form, the CDR3 reads TGTGCCAGCAGCCTGTGGGGGCCAAACACTGAAGCTTTCTTT. This codes for CASSLWGPNTEAFF. The genes are TRBV7-9 and TRBJ1-1; possibly TRBD1 for D (6 bases). The CDR3 runs 14 residues. Deletions cut 5 bases from V and 2 bases from J, with 12 bases between. The germline gives CDR1 SEHNR, CDR2 FQNEAQ (reference sequence).

The CDR3 nucleotides are TGTGCCAGCTCCGGGGGGCCAGCGGGAGTTGGTTACGAGCAGTACTTC. Its protein is CASSGGPAGVGYEQYF. The chain couples TRBV7-9 to TRBJ2-7, with TRBD2 matching 8 bases. The V segment lost 8 bases and the J segment 4 bases; nucleotides outside the gene matches: 16. The germline V gene has CDR1 SEHNR and CDR2 FQNEAQ (reference sequence). The CDR3 consists of 16 residues.

The chain combines TRBV14 with TRBJ1-1; the D gene is possibly TRBD1 (5 bases). Germline lookup yields CDR1 SGHDN and CDR2 FVKESK. Trimming pared 2 bases from V and 7 bases from J, leaving 20 bases between. The CDR3 extends over 16 amino acids. The CDR3 region has the DNA TGTGCCAGCAGCCAACAGGAGCCCTTCCTCGGGGGTGAAGCTTTCTTT. It codes for CASSQQEPFLGGEAFF.

The rearrangement joins TRBV27 to TRBJ2-1; D is undetermined. Deletions cut 6 bases from V and 6 bases from J, with 15 bases between. CDR1 is MNHEY and CDR2 is SMNVEV in the germline V gene (reference sequence). The CDR3 extends over 14 amino acids. CDR3 residues: CASSLITGRNEQFF. Written as DNA, the CDR3 is TGTGCCAGCAGCCTTATCACGGGTCGCAATGAGCAGTTCTTC.

This sequence joins TRBV27 and TRBJ2-1; D call uncertain. The V gene lost 8 bases and the J gene lost 9 bases, with 17 bases spanning the gap. CDR3 length: 13 residues. Germline V gives CDR1 MNHEY, CDR2 SMNVEV (reference sequence). CDR3: CASAAGSPAEQFF. Written as DNA, the CDR3 is TGTGCCAGCGCGGCAGGCTCACCTGCTGAGCAGTTCTTC.

This clone was found a few times. The chain uses TRBV2 and TRBJ2-1; D is unresolved. V lost 1 base, J lost 15 bases, and 13 bases lay in between. CDR1 SNHLY and CDR2 FYNNEI come from the germline V gene. This CDR3 has 12 residues. CDR3 DNA: TGTGCCAGCAGTGAAGGGCCCGAGAGAATGTTCTTC. Its protein is CASSEGPERMFF.

V usage is TRBV27 and J usage is TRBJ2-5; TRBD1 is a possible D gene (5 bases). Germline loops: CDR1 MNHEY, CDR2 SMNVEV (reference sequence). The ends were cut back, 5 bases at V and 2 bases at J, with 24 bases in the middle. This CDR3 comprises 18 residues. CDR3 DNA: TGTGCCAGCAGTCCCTTCCACGATCTCCCGGACAAACAAGAGACCCAGTACTTC. It encodes CASSPFHDLPDKQETQYF.

This clone was observed once. The CDR3 nucleotides read TGCAGCGGCCTAGGCTCGAAAGATACGCAGTATTTT. Translation: CSGLGSKDTQYF. The chain uses TRBV29-1 and TRBJ2-3, with D hard to call. The germline V and J ends were trimmed by 7 bases and 5 bases, with 13 bases remaining between them. The CDR3 totals 12 residues. Looked up from germline, CDR1 is SQVTM and CDR2 is ANQGSEA.

This clone is a singleton in its sample. The rearrangement links TRBV7-3 to TRBJ2-7, with a tentative D call TRBD2 (5 bases). Germline CDR1 reads SGHTA; CDR2 reads FQGTGA. Between the trimmed V and J ends, which lost 2 bases and 0 bases, there was a span of 5 bases. The CDR3 length is 13 residues. The CDR3 DNA reads as TGTGCCAGCAGCTTAGACTACTCCTACGAGCAGTACTTC. Translation gives CASSLDYSYEQYF.

The chain uses TRBV7-2 and TRBJ1-1, with D unresolved. Trimming cost V 5 bases and J 8 bases, with 15 bases left between them. The CDR3 contains 13 residues. In germline, CDR1 is SGHTA, CDR2 FQGNSA. Written as DNA, the CDR3 is TGTGCCAGCAGCACCCGAACGGGGTGGGAAGCTTTCTTT. Amino acid sequence: CASSTRTGWEAFF. The full variable domain, in which reference TRBV7-2 and TRBJ1-1 provide the parts outside the CDR3, is GAGVSQSPSNKVTEKGKDVELRCDPISGHTALYWYRQSLGQGLEFLIYFQGNSAPDKSGLPSDRFSAERTGGSVSTLTIQRTQQEDSAVYLCASSTRTGWEAFFGQGTRLTVV.

This clone was seen just once. This chain connects TRBV30 to TRBJ1-3; D call uncertain. Trimming pared 4 bases from V and 2 bases from J, leaving 12 bases between. The CDR3 length is 14 residues. Looked up from germline, CDR1 is GTSNPN and CDR2 is SVGIG (reference sequence). CDR3 amino acids: CAWNPGGPGNTIYF. The CDR3 coding sequence is TGTGCCTGGAATCCCGGCGGGCCTGGAAACACCATATATTTT.

V usage is TRBV27 and J usage is TRBJ2-2, with D hard to call. The CDR3 has 16 residues. Germline loops: CDR1 MNHEY, CDR2 SMNVEV (reference sequence). The germline V and J ends were trimmed by 5 bases and 4 bases, with 17 bases remaining between them. The CDR3 DNA follows: TGTGCCAGCAGTCAACGTAATACCGGCACCACCGGGGAGCTGTTTTTT. Its translation: CASSQRNTGTTGELFF.

The V and J genes are TRBV6-5 and TRBJ2-7; D remains unclear. CDR3 length: 12 residues. V lost 5 bases to trimming and J lost 6 bases, with 11 bases between them. Germline V gene data show CDR1 as MNHEY and CDR2 as SVGAGI. CDR3 bases: TGTGCCAGCAGTCCACCGGGCCCCGAGCAGTACTTC. This codes for CASSPPGPEQYF.

This clone was recorded once. The chain carries TRBV4-1 and TRBJ2-2, with TRBD1 matching over 8 bases. Losses at the gene ends were 1 base for V and 7 bases for J; bases not matched to a gene: 5. CDR3 length: 15 amino acids. Germline loops: CDR1 MGHRA, CDR2 YSYEKL. The CDR3 sequence is CASSQVQGGVGELFF. The DNA of the CDR3 is TGCGCCAGCAGCCAAGTACAGGGGGGAGTCGGGGAGCTGTTTTTT.

V is TRBV25-1 and J is TRBJ1-2, with D hard to call. This CDR3 has 13 residues. CDR1 MGHDK and CDR2 SYGVNS come from the germline V gene. Trimming took 3 bases from V and 6 from J, leaving 11 bases between them. CDR3 bases: TGTGCCAGCAGTGAGGTCCTTTCCCATGGCTACACCTTC. This sequence encodes CASSEVLSHGYTF.

This rearrangement joins TRBV30 to TRBJ2-3; tentatively, D is TRBD1 (6 bases). Germline-derived CDR1 and CDR2 are GTSNPN and SVGIG (reference sequence). CDR3 length equals 17 residues. The V end lost 2 bases, the J end lost 0 bases, and 18 bases lay between the germline ends. In DNA form, the CDR3 reads TGTGCCTGGAGTTTACTACAGGGATACTCAAGCACAGATACGCAGTATTTT. Translating gives CAWSLLQGYSSTDTQYF.

The chain links TRBV4-1 to TRBJ2-5; TRBD1 might be the D (5 bases). CDR3 length: 16 amino acids. Per the germline V gene, CDR1 is MGHRA and CDR2 is YSYEKL. Trimming left V 0 bases short and J 5 bases short, with 16 bases between. The CDR3 sequence is CASSQESAGSSETQYF. For the CDR3, the DNA is TGCGCCAGCAGCCAAGAATCGGCAGGGTCGTCCGAGACCCAGTACTTC.

This rearrangement joins TRBV5-1 to TRBJ1-1; 8 positions agree with TRBD1. V lost 0 bases, J lost 4 bases, and 2 bases stayed unmatched. The CDR3 has 14 amino acids. The germline CDR1 and CDR2 sequences are SGHRS and YFSETQ. This CDR3 is CASSLGQGFTEAFF. The CDR3 DNA reads as TGCGCCAGCAGCTTGGGACAGGGGTTCACTGAAGCTTTCTTT.

This chain's CDR3 is CASSAHPFGLAAYNEQFF. For the CDR3, the DNA is TGCGCCAGCAGCGCCCACCCATTCGGACTAGCGGCCTACAATGAGCAGTTCTTC. The V call is TRBV10-1, the J call TRBJ2-1, with 10 bases matching TRBD2. There are 18 residues in the CDR3. V was clipped by 6 bases and J by 2 bases; unmatched bases: 13. Germline CDR1 is WNHNN and CDR2 is SYGVQD (reference sequence).

V is TRBV27 and J is TRBJ2-3; D possibly corresponds to TRBD1 (6 bases). The CDR3 runs 17 residues. V lost 4 bases to trimming and J lost 0 bases, with 17 bases between them. Germline CDR1 is MNHEY and CDR2 is SMNVEV (reference sequence). The CDR3 loop reads CASSSYIYDRSTDTQYF. The DNA of the CDR3 is TGTGCCAGCAGTTCATATATTTATGACAGGAGCACAGATACGCAGTATTTT.

CDR3 coding DNA: TGTGCCCCCATTGTTCGGGAGCGCAATGAGCAGTTCTTC. It codes for CAPIVRERNEQFF. The gene calls are TRBV6-5 and TRBJ2-1, with a weak D call TRBD2 (6 bases). The germline V and J ends were trimmed by 11 bases and 6 bases, with 17 bases remaining between them. The CDR3 runs 13 residues. The germline CDR1 and CDR2 sequences are MNHEY and SVGAGI.

The chain employs TRBV6-1 and TRBJ2-7; D may be TRBD1 or TRBD2 (6 bases each). The CDR3 is made up of 15 amino acids. Trimming left V 8 bases short and J 1 base short, with 18 bases between. Germline V gene lookup returns CDR1 MNHNS and CDR2 SASEGT. CDR3 DNA sequence: TGTGCCAGCTCGGAGGGGGATCATCTTTCCTACGAGCAGTACTTC. Residues: CASSEGDHLSYEQYF.

About this clone: The same CDR3 is also encoded by other DNA sequences in this sample. In DNA, the CDR3 is TGTGCCAGCAGCGTAGATGGGAGCTCTGGAAACACCATATATTTT. It yields the protein CASSVDGSSGNTIYF. The rearrangement uses TRBV9 and TRBJ1-3; no firm D call. Germline lookup yields CDR1 SGDLS and CDR2 YYNGEE. The length of the CDR3 is 15 residues. V was shortened by 0 bases and J by 0 bases, with 7 bases between the two germline ends.

V usage is TRBV29-1 and J usage is TRBJ2-7; D possibly uses TRBD1 or TRBD2 (6 bases each). V was cut by 6 bases and J by 6 bases, with 18 bases left in between. From germline, CDR1 is SQVTM and CDR2 ANQGSEA. The length of the CDR3 is 13 residues. CDR3 sequence: CSVYYREVGEQYF. The DNA of the CDR3 is TGCAGCGTGTATTACAGGGAGGTAGGCGAGCAGTACTTC.

The chain is built from TRBV4-3 and TRBJ2-3, with D uncertain. CDR1 is LGHNA, CDR2 YSLEER, per germline. V lost 0 bases, J lost 6 bases, and 4 bases lay in between. This CDR3 contains 12 residues. CDR3 protein: CASSQEWDTQYF. The DNA of the CDR3 is TGCGCCAGCAGCCAAGAATGGGATACGCAGTATTTT.

The V and J genes are TRBV2 and TRBJ2-7, with 13 positions matching TRBD2. The germline V gene encodes CDR1 SNHLY and CDR2 FYNNEI. The CDR3 has 16 residues. Unmatched junction bases numbered 7, after V lost 5 bases and J lost 3 bases. As DNA, the CDR3 is TGTGCCAGCAGTTACGGACTAGCGGGAGACGGCTACGAGCAGTACTTC. This gives the protein CASSYGLAGDGYEQYF.

The chain employs TRBV4-3 and TRBJ1-2; 7 positions match TRBD1. Germline V gene data show CDR1 as LGHNA and CDR2 as YSLEER. The V segment lost 0 bases and the J segment 1 base; nucleotides outside the gene matches: 14. There are 19 residues in the CDR3. The chain's CDR3 is CASSQDLGFRGTSNYGYTF. In DNA form, the CDR3 reads TGCGCCAGCAGCCAAGATTTAGGATTCAGGGGGACGAGTAACTATGGCTACACCTTC.

The CDR3 spells CASSTDGYSNQPQHF. The DNA of the CDR3 is TGTGCCAGTAGTACCGACGGGTATAGCAATCAGCCCCAGCATTTT. The rearrangement uses TRBV19 and TRBJ1-5; D is unresolved. The CDR3 contains 15 residues. Germline CDR1 and CDR2: LNHDA and SQIVND (reference sequence). Between the trimmed V and J ends, which lost 4 bases and 0 bases, there was a span of 10 bases.

The V call is TRBV11-2, the J call TRBJ2-1; 10 nucleotides agree with TRBD2. The CDR3 length is 17 residues. The germline CDR1 and CDR2 sequences are SGHAT and FQNNGV. Trimming took 6 bases from V and 7 from J; bases not matched to a gene: 15. The CDR3 DNA follows: TGTGCCAGCAGGACCTCAAGGGGAGCTAGCGGGAGAAATGAGCAGTTCTTC. Translated, it gives CASRTSRGASGRNEQFF.

This clone was seen once. The genes are TRBV2 and TRBJ2-7; D gene ambiguous. Trimming stripped 4 bases from V and 4 bases from J, with 5 bases between. Germline CDR1 is SNHLY and CDR2 is FYNNEI. CDR3 length: 11 amino acids. CDR3 in amino acids: CASSAHYEQYF. CDR3 DNA: TGTGCCAGCAGTGCACATTACGAGCAGTACTTC.

The rearrangement joins TRBV2 to TRBJ2-1; 7 bases align to TRBD2. After removal of 2 bases from V and 3 bases from J, the junction contained 7 bases not matched to a gene. Germline V lookup: CDR1 SNHLY, CDR2 FYNNEI. There are 16 residues in the CDR3. The DNA for the CDR3 is TGTGCCAGCAGTGAATCGGGACTAAGAAACTACAATGAGCAGTTCTTC. It specifies CASSESGLRNYNEQFF. Full variable domain (remainder filled in from reference TRBV2 and TRBJ2-1): EPEVTQTPSHQVTQMGQEVILRCVPISNHLYFYWYRQILGQKVEFLVSFYNNEISEKSEIFDDQFSVERPDGSNFTLKIRSTKLEDSAMYFCASSESGLRNYNEQFFGPGTRLTVL.

CDR3 protein: CASSQQGSSYEQYF. In DNA form, the CDR3 reads TGTGCCAGCAGCCAACAGGGGAGCTCCTACGAGCAGTACTTC. The rearrangement joins TRBV28 to TRBJ2-7, with 7 positions matching TRBD1. The ends lost 6 bases at V and 0 bases at J; junction bases unmatched: 5. This CDR3 comprises 14 residues. The germline V gene has CDR1 MDHEN and CDR2 SYDVKM.